Listed here are 11 T cell receptor beta chains from one sample, sequenced in a study of cytomegalovirus exposure and HLA in healthy donors (dated by TCRdb to about 2017). The receptor library was made with the immunoSEQ multiplex PCR assay. A mixture of 60 forward primers for TCR Vbeta segments and 13 reverse primers for TCR Jbeta segments was used in the multiplex PCR. TCRdb provides this immuneACCESS table in a form limited to in-frame rearrangements. Some clones are lacking; in checked studies, under half of them reflect an unresolved V gene, and why the rest are absent is not known. The sample profile shows approximately 100,000 clones; about four fifths of them were found once. Jointly, the top ten make up roughly 3.9% of the sample. The sample taken for sequencing was PBMCs. The receptor set was obtained from a woman aged 40 to 50 in good health and CMV-seropositive.

The rearrangement uses TRBV7-4 and TRBJ1-1, with D unresolved. V shed 9 bases and J shed 4 bases, with 9 bases lying between them. The V gene's germline CDR1 is SGHVT and CDR2 SQSDAQ. CDR3 length: 11 residues. As DNA, the CDR3 is TGTGCCAGTTTCCACGGCACTGAAGCTTTCTTT. This sequence encodes CASFHGTEAFF.

The genes are TRBV2 and TRBJ1-1; maybe TRBD1 (5 bases). CDR1 is SNHLY, CDR2 FYNNEI, per germline. The CDR3 extends over 13 amino acids. Trimming took off 9 bases at V and 1 base at J, with 12 bases between the two ends. CDR3 protein: CASTVTENTEAFF. As DNA, the CDR3 is TGTGCCAGTACTGTGACAGAGAACACTGAAGCTTTCTTT.

By frequency in the sample, this clone is medium-sized. CDR3 residues: CASTEGAHTEAFF. As DNA, the CDR3 is TGTGCCAGCACGGAAGGGGCCCACACTGAAGCTTTCTTT. V and J are TRBV6-1 and TRBJ1-1; TRBD1 might be the D (5 bases). The germline CDR1 and CDR2 sequences are MNHNS and SASEGT. CDR3 length: 13 residues. V lost 7 bases to trimming and J lost 3 bases, with 12 bases between them.

The chain employs TRBV19 and TRBJ1-5; 10 bases line up with TRBD1. V shed 2 bases and J 5 bases; nucleotides not matched to a gene: 3. CDR3 size: 15 residues. Per germline, CDR1 LNHDA and CDR2 SQIVND (reference sequence). The CDR3 here is CASSIWGTGDQPQHF. In DNA, the CDR3 is TGTGCCAGTAGTATATGGGGGACAGGGGATCAGCCCCAGCATTTT.

This clone was seen a single time. The chain joins TRBV6-6 to TRBJ1-2; TRBD1 agrees at 8 bases. Germline V lookup: CDR1 MNHNY, CDR2 SVGAGI (reference sequence). This CDR3 spans 14 amino acids. V trimming: 6 bases; J trimming: 1 base; junction bases outside the gene matches: 4. The CDR3 is CASRTGALNYGYTF. DNA of the CDR3: TGTGCCAGCAGGACAGGGGCCCTTAACTATGGCTACACCTTC.

This clone was seen once. This chain uses TRBV4-1 with TRBJ1-2, with 7 positions matching TRBD1. V lost 1 base to trimming and J lost 6 bases; unmatched junction nucleotides: 14. Germline V lookup: CDR1 MGHRA, CDR2 YSYEKL. There are 17 residues in the CDR3. CDR3 DNA: TGCGCCAGCAGCCAAGCCCCTCGACAGGGTTCAAAGGATGGCTACACCTTC. It specifies CASSQAPRQGSKDGYTF.

This clone was counted between two and nine times. The chain has TRBV16 and TRBJ1-2; 8 nucleotides match TRBD1. V lost 0 bases, J lost 7 bases, and 7 bases stayed unmatched. The germline V gene has CDR1 KGHSY and CDR2 FQNENV. CDR3 length: 15 residues. This CDR3 reads CASSQSAGGRAGYTF. As DNA, the CDR3 is TGTGCCAGCAGCCAATCGGCAGGGGGCCGTGCTGGCTACACCTTC.

This clone was detected once. V and J are TRBV18 and TRBJ2-1; no definite D call. V was pared by 2 bases and J by 10 bases, with 6 bases between. This CDR3 is built from 11 residues. CDR1 is KGHSH, CDR2 LQKENI, per germline. CDR3 protein: CASSPGQEQFF. The CDR3 DNA sequence: TGTGCCAGCTCACCAGGCCAGGAGCAGTTCTTC. Variable domain in full (rest from reference TRBV18 and TRBJ2-1): NAGVMQNPRHLVRRRGQEARLRCSPMKGHSHVYWYRQLPEEGLKFMVYLQKENIIDESGMPKERFSAEFPKEGPSILRIQQVVRGDSAAYFCASSPGQEQFFGPGTRLTVL.

The chain is built from TRBV15 and TRBJ1-1; possibly TRBD1 for D (6 bases). V was pared by 0 bases and J by 10 bases, with 15 bases between. Looked up from germline, CDR1 is LNHNV and CDR2 is YYDKDF (reference sequence). This CDR3 has 14 amino acids. Written as DNA, the CDR3 is TGTGCCACCAGCAGAGATCAGGGGTCTGTTCGAGCTTTCTTT. Protein sequence: CATSRDQGSVRAFF. The whole variable domain, remainder taken from reference TRBV15 and TRBJ1-1, is DAMVIQNPRYQVTQFGKPVTLSCSQTLNHNVMYWYQQKSSQAPKLLFHYYDKDFNNEADTPDNFQSRRPNTSFCFLDIRSPGLGDTAMYLCATSRDQGSVRAFFGQGTRLTVV.

CDR3 nucleotide sequence: TGCAGCGTCCTAAATCCAAGCACAGATACGCAGTATTTT. Translating it yields CSVLNPSTDTQYF. The gene calls are TRBV29-1 and TRBJ2-3; D not resolved. CDR1 is SQVTM and CDR2 is ANQGSEA in the germline V gene. With 6 bases removed from V and 0 bases from J, the gap between germline ends came to 10 bases. The CDR3 is made up of 13 amino acids.

This clone showed up just a few times. The chain uses TRBV19 and TRBJ1-1; 8 bases fit TRBD1. The CDR3 length is 15 residues. The germline CDR1 and CDR2 sequences are LNHDA and SQIVND (reference sequence). The V gene end was trimmed by 5 bases and the J gene end by 4 bases; junction bases not matched to a gene: 9. This CDR3 reads CASSSTDRVGTEAFF. The CDR3 coding sequence is TGTGCCAGTAGTTCAACGGACAGGGTTGGCACTGAAGCTTTCTTT.